This entry describes one T cell receptor beta chain. The antigen this receptor binds is unknown. One base away there is no much larger clone; base qualities are not given. This sample stems from a study of Ad26.COV2.S vaccination and SARS-CoV-2 variants (dated by TCRdb to about 2021). Notes on the research overall: Donors in the vaccine arm were drawn from COV1001, a phase I-IIa trial of Ad26.COV2.S in healthy adults that was multicentre, randomized, double-blind and placebo-controlled. Dosing of Ad26.COV2.S was intramuscular, at either 5x10^10 or 1x10^11 viral particles, delivered as one shot or as two shots spaced 56 days apart. TCRbeta repertoire sequencing served as the tool for gauging how specific and how broad the SARS-CoV-2-reactive T cell receptors were following Ad26.COV2.S vaccination. The TCR-sequenced set comprised around 30 samples: roughly 19 Ad26.COV2.S vaccine recipients, 5 placebo recipients and 8 SARS-CoV-2 convalescent individuals. Trial participants were randomized into five groups of five, in which low-dose or high-dose Ad26.COV2.S was given once or twice, or placebo was given on both occasions. Throughout the experiments and outcome assessment, investigators stayed blinded to trial group allocation.

Interpreted using the paper, the treatment or condition label stands for: over 15 received Ad26.COV2.S at low or high dose, single or two shots; 5 received placebo; per-sample allocation not given. Repertoires of vaccine and placebo recipients were sequenced from samples taken on day 63 after the first injection. Cohort 1b enrolled 20 to 30 adults aged 18-55 years at a single site in Boston, USA, between 29 July and 7 August 2020. Ad26.COV2.S was a replication-incompetent adenovirus type 26 vector that expressed a prefusion-stabilized SARS-CoV-2 spike protein derived from the original Wuhan strain. On the study overall, not on this receptor specifically: Comparable non-spike TCR breadth was observed between vaccine and placebo recipients, consistent with only spike being contained in the vaccine. Substantial breadth of spike-specific CD8+ and CD4+ T cell responses was reported after vaccination. The authors noted that total T cell responses may have been underestimated by the TCR breadth and depth analyses. The study was not powered to compare responses between vaccine doses or regimens. Spike-specific TCR breadth was higher in Ad26.COV2.S recipients than in placebo recipients (P = 0.0014).

The immunoSEQ Assay was used to sequence TCRbeta CDR3 regions. After extraction, genomic DNA underwent amplification by bias-controlled multiplex PCR, followed by high-throughput sequencing. For the original study's pipeline: To quantify the absolute abundance of every unique TCRbeta CDR3 region, sequences were collapsed and filtered. T cell fraction was estimated by normalizing TCRbeta template counts to usable DNA, with usable DNA measured through amplification of reference genes found in all nucleated cells. Repertoire TCRs were annotated as SARS-CoV-2-specific when V gene, CDR3 amino acid sequence and J gene were exactly matched to a known reactive TCR set. The reference SARS-CoV-2 TCR set was obtained from MIRA and was filtered for enrichment in COVID-19-positive ImmuneCODE repertoires, whereby public or cross-reactive TCRs were removed. Using the MIRA antigens, annotated TCRs were further analysed by specific ORF or by position within an ORF. Depth was the summed frequency of annotated unique rearrangements, while breadth was defined as annotated unique rearrangements over total unique productive rearrangements. TCR breadth was compared between groups using two-sided Wilcoxon rank-sum tests. TCRdb limited this immuneACCESS table to in-frame rearrangements with V and J called. A share of clones is missing; checked studies link under half to unresolved V genes, and the rest is unexplained. D and trimming were read from the DNA, whereas the V and J calls and clone size are those reported in that table. The sample table shows roughly 500,000 clones, and around 88% are seen once. The ten largest clones capture around 13% of the sample.

The CDR3 has 13 amino acids, counting the end cysteine and phenylalanine. The only DNA kept is the CDR3, 39 bases in frame from the first base. CDR1 MNHEY and CDR2 SVGAGI were looked up in the germline V gene. Unmatched junction bases come to 6, with V trimmed by 8 bases and J by 6 bases. The rearrangement joined TRBV6-5 to TRBJ2-5; TRBD2 fits 10 bases in the junction. This receptor was taken from a person between 18 and 60 years old who received the Ad26.COV2.S COVID-19 vaccine or a placebo. Sequencing was performed on peripheral blood, taken in a trial of Ad26.COV2.S vaccine versus placebo. The bases read TGTGCCAGCGGCAGCGGGAGGGCGAAGACCCAGTACTTC. Translated, this is CASGSGRAKTQYF.